Sequencing of this TCR beta chain was carried out in a study of cytomegalovirus exposure and HLA in healthy donors. Donors in the study were healthy people who gave bone marrow. Study-level results: Cytomegalovirus-associated TCR beta chains were listed, numbering roughly 150.

Of note for this clone: The antigen is unknown.

CDR1 is MNHEY and CDR2 is SVGAGI in the germline V gene. Trimming took 2 bases from V and 2 from J; bases not matched to a gene: 4. The CDR3 consists of 15 residues. PCR primers comprised 60 Vbeta and 13 Jbeta primers. Data came from immunoSEQ multiplex PCR; TCRdb stores just in-frame clones and leaves some out. The sample includes roughly 290,000 clones, roughly 80% of them seen just once. The clonotype originates from a girl aged 2-10 years in good health and CMV-seronegative. Specimen: PBMCs. The gene calls are TRBV6-5 and TRBJ2-3; TRBD2 matches 7 bases. CDR3 loop: CASSYSGKFTDTQYF. CDR3 DNA: TGTGCCAGCAGTTACAGCGGGAAGTTCACAGATACGCAGTATTTT.